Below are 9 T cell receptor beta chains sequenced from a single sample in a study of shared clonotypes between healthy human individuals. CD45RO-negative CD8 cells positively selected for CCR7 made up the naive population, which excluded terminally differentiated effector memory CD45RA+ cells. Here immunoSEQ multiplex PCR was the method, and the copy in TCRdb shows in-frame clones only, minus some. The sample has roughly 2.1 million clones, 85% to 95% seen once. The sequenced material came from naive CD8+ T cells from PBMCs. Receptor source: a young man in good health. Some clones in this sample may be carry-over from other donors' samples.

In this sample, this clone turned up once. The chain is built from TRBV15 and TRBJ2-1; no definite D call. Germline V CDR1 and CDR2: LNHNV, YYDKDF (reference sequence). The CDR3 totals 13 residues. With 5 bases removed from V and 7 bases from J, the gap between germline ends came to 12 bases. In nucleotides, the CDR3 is TGTGCCACCAGCTCGAACGTCGTAAATGAGCAGTTCTTC. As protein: CATSSNVVNEQFF.

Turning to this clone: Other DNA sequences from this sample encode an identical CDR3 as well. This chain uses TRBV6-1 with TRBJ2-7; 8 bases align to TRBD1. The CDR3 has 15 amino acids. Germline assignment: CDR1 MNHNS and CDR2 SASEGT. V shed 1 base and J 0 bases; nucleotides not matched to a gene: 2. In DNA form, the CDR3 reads TGTGCCAGCAGTGAAGGGACAGGGAGCTCCTACGAGCAGTACTTC. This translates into CASSEGTGSSYEQYF.

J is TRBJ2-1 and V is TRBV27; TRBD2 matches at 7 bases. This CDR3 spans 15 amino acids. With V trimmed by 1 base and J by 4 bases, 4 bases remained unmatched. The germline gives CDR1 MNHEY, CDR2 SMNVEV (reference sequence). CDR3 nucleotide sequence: TGTGCCAGCAGTTTATGGCCTAGCGGTTACAATGAGCAGTTCTTC. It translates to CASSLWPSGYNEQFF.

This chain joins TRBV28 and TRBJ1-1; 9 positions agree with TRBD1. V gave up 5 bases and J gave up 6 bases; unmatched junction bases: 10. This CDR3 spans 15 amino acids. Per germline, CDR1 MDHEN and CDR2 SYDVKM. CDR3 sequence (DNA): TGTGCCAGCAGTCCCGGGGACAGGGAGGTGCCTGAAGCTTTCTTT. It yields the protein CASSPGDREVPEAFF.

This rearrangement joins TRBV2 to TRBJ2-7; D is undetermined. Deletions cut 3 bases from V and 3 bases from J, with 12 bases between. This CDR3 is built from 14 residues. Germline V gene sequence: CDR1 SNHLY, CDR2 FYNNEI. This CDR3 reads CASSEWAGDYEQYF. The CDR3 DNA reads TGTGCCAGCAGTGAGTGGGCAGGCGACTACGAGCAGTACTTC.

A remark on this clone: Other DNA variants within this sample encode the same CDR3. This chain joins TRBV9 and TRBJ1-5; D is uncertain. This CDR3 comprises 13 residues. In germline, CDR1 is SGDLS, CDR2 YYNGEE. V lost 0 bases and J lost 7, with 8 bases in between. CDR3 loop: CASSVGERQPQHF. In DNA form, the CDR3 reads TGTGCCAGCAGCGTAGGGGAAAGACAGCCCCAGCATTTT.

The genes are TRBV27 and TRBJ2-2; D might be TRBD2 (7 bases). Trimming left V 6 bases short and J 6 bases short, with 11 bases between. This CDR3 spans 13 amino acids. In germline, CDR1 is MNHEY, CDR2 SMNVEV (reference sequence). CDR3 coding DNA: TGTGCCAGCAGCTGGGGGGGGCCCGGGGAGCTGTTTTTT. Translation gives CASSWGGPGELFF.

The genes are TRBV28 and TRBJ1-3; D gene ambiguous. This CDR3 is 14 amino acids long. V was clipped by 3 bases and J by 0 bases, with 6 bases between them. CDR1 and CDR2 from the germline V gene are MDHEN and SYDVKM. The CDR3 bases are TGTGCCAGCAGTTTCACGGACTCTGGAAACACCATATATTTT. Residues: CASSFTDSGNTIYF.

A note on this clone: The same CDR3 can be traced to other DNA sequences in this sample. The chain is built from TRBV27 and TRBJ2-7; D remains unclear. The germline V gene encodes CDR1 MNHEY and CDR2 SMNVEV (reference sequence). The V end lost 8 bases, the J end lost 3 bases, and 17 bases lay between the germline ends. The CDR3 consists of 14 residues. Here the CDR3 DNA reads TGTGCCAGCGGAACCTCCGGGTCTCTCTACGAGCAGTACTTC. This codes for CASGTSGSLYEQYF.